This T cell receptor (beta chain) was captured in a study of cytomegalovirus exposure and HLA in healthy donors. The junction had 9 bases not matched to a gene; V was cut back by 6 bases and J by 10 bases. Germline CDR1 MNHEY, CDR2 SVGAGI. This CDR3 is built from 15 residues. Findings of the study overall: A later analysis reportedly identified an Asian-associated ancestry cluster as carrying fewer N-insertions than the roughly 700-donor mean. The authors later found HLA-associated TCR beta chains more clonally expanded than equally common others. TCR beta V segments were, for the most part, productive about 87% or about 30% of the time in an earlier analysis. Indistinguishability led to the exclusion of some V segments, TRBV6-2 and TRBV6-3 included.

PCR involved 60 Vbeta and 13 Jbeta primers. Sequenced by immunoSEQ multiplex PCR; TCRdb stores in-frame clones only, minus some. In total, the table holds 150,000 to 200,000 clones. Comments on this clone: The antigen remains undetermined.

The sequenced material came from PBMCs. The sequence was obtained from a woman under 30 in good health and CMV-seropositive. The chain links TRBV6-5 to TRBJ1-6; 10 bases map to TRBD1. CDR3 residues: CASRPGTGVYSPLHF. The CDR3, as DNA: TGTGCCAGCAGGCCCGGGACAGGGGTATACTCACCCCTCCACTTT.